The 21 T cell receptor beta chains presented below share a single source sample, sequenced in a study of blood T cell repertoires in COVID-19. The assay was immunoSEQ multiplex PCR, and TCRdb's table has in-frame clones only and misses some. This sample yields fewer than 400,000 clones, of which about 87% are seen a single time; about 9.8% belongs to the top ten. The sample was PBMCs or T cells enriched from blood (not recorded which). Source of these receptors: a woman aged 18-35 years who had recovered from COVID-19.

The rearrangement uses TRBV7-3 and TRBJ2-2; 7 bases are a match to TRBD1. The CDR3 is 15 residues long. The germline gives CDR1 SGHTA, CDR2 FQGTGA. V trimming: 9 bases; J trimming: 0 bases; junction bases outside the gene matches: 7. CDR3 in amino acids: CASRKGGANTGELFF. CDR3 nucleotides: TGTGCCAGTAGAAAAGGGGGCGCGAACACCGGGGAGCTGTTTTTT.

The chain links TRBV7-2 to TRBJ1-1, with D unclear. Germline V CDR1 and CDR2: SGHTA, FQGNSA. This CDR3 region has 15 residues. V was trimmed by 2 bases and J by 7 bases, leaving 17 bases between them. As DNA, the CDR3 is TGTGCCAGCAGCTTACGAGGGATAGCGGAAATTGAAGCTTTCTTT. Its translation: CASSLRGIAEIEAFF.

The chain joins TRBV4-3 to TRBJ2-3, with 10 bases matching TRBD1. The CDR3 covers 17 residues. V lost 0 bases and J lost 3; bases outside the gene matches: 6. Germline CDR1 reads LGHNA; CDR2 reads YSLEER. The CDR3 protein is CASSQDSRTGGTDTQYF. CDR3 DNA: TGCGCCAGCAGCCAAGATAGCAGGACAGGGGGTACAGATACGCAGTATTTT.

The J gene is TRBJ2-7, the V gene TRBV27, with 7 bases lining up with TRBD1. CDR3 length: 16 residues. The V gene end was trimmed by 7 bases and the J gene end by 6 bases; junction bases not matched to a gene: 18. The V gene's germline CDR1 is MNHEY and CDR2 SMNVEV (reference sequence). For the CDR3, the DNA is TGTGCCAGCATGGGGCTGGCAGGGGGTTTAATGGGCGAGCAGTACTTC. Translated: CASMGLAGGLMGEQYF.

This clone was counted a single time. J is TRBJ2-3 and V is TRBV28; D unresolved. The CDR3 totals 12 residues. Trimming took 6 bases from V and 10 from J, leaving 14 bases between them. The germline V gene has CDR1 MDHEN and CDR2 SYDVKM. The CDR3: CASSPQSLAQYF. CDR3 in DNA: TGTGCCAGCAGCCCCCAATCCCTAGCGCAGTATTTT.

This clone was counted once. The V call is TRBV27, the J call TRBJ1-1; possibly TRBD1 for D (6 bases). This CDR3 comprises 15 residues. Per the germline V gene, CDR1 is MNHEY and CDR2 is SMNVEV (reference sequence). V lost 1 base and J lost 6, with 15 bases in between. CDR3 protein: CASSLWTGGAAEAFF. CDR3 sequence (DNA): TGTGCCAGCAGTTTATGGACCGGGGGGGCCGCTGAAGCTTTCTTT.

This chain connects TRBV18 to TRBJ2-3, with D uncertain. There are 13 residues in the CDR3. CDR1 is KGHSH and CDR2 is LQKENI in the germline V gene. The V and J ends lost 3 bases and 6 bases respectively, with 10 bases between them. This chain's CDR3 is CASSPGYGDTQYF. The CDR3 region has the DNA TGTGCCAGCTCACCCGGGTATGGGGATACGCAGTATTTT.

V usage is TRBV11-2 and J usage is TRBJ2-7; 7 nucleotides align to TRBD2. This CDR3 comprises 14 residues. CDR1 and CDR2 (germline): SGHAT, FQNNGV. J gave up 6 bases and V 6 bases, and 11 bases lay outside the gene matches. CDR3 residues: CASSYRTSPSEQYF. The CDR3 coding sequence is TGTGCCAGCAGTTACCGGACTAGTCCCAGCGAGCAGTACTTC.

This chain links TRBV19 with TRBJ1-3; 9 bases fit TRBD1. The germline CDR1 and CDR2 sequences are LNHDA and SQIVND (reference sequence). The CDR3 loop spans 14 amino acids. V trimming: 8 bases; J trimming: 4 bases; junction bases outside the gene matches: 6. For the CDR3, the DNA is TGTGCCAGTGGGACAGGGTTAGGAGGAAACACCATATATTTT. This gives the protein CASGTGLGGNTIYF.

The rearrangement links TRBV9 to TRBJ1-2; TRBD1 agrees at 8 bases. The germline CDR1 and CDR2 sequences are SGDLS and YYNGEE. Unmatched junction bases numbered 6, after V lost 0 bases and J lost 8 bases. The CDR3 has 14 residues. The CDR3 DNA follows: TGTGCCAGCAGCGTAGGGGACAGGTATAAGGGCTACACCTTC. It specifies CASSVGDRYKGYTF.

The chain links TRBV3-1 (or the pseudogene TRBV3-2) to TRBJ1-4; D is possibly TRBD1 (5 bases). V was shortened by 1 base and J by 2 bases, with 23 bases between the two germline ends. Germline V gene data show CDR1 as LGHDT and CDR2 as YNNKEL (reference sequence). This CDR3 comprises 20 residues. CDR3 nucleotide sequence: TGTGCCAGCAGCCAAGGACCCGAAACAGGACGCTGTGGGACTAATGAAAAACTGTTTTTT. It translates to CASSQGPETGRCGTNEKLFF.

The chain is built from TRBV10-3 and TRBJ2-5; a weak D match, TRBD1 (6 bases). CDR1 is ENHRY, CDR2 SYGVKD, per germline. V lost 10 bases, J lost 3 bases, and 18 bases lay in between. The CDR3 spans 14 residues. CDR3 nucleotide sequence: TGTGCCACCAGGGCTTTTGAGGGGGAAGAGACCCAGTACTTC. Translating gives CATRAFEGEETQYF.

This rearrangement joins TRBV4-2 to TRBJ1-6, with D possibly being TRBD1 (6 bases). Germline V lookup: CDR1 LGHNA, CDR2 YNFKEQ. Between the trimmed V and J ends, which lost 4 bases and 4 bases, there was a span of 8 bases. The CDR3 length is 14 residues. The CDR3 loop reads CASSLGQYNSPLHF. The CDR3 nucleotides read TGTGCCAGCAGCCTCGGACAGTATAATTCACCCCTCCACTTT.

In its sample, this clone was seen a few times. J is TRBJ2-1 and V is TRBV28, with D possibly being TRBD1 (6 bases). V lost 3 bases and J 10 bases, leaving 19 bases between the germline ends. Germline V gene data show CDR1 as MDHEN and CDR2 as SYDVKM. CDR3 size: 15 residues. This CDR3 is CASSFPQGGVREQFF. For the CDR3, the DNA is TGTGCCAGCAGTTTCCCACAGGGTGGTGTACGGGAGCAGTTCTTC.

The V and J genes are TRBV7-6 and TRBJ1-3; D not resolved. This CDR3 comprises 16 residues. Germline CDR1 reads SGHVS; CDR2 reads FNYEAQ. V lost 1 base to trimming and J lost 0 bases, with 10 bases between them. CDR3 in DNA: TGTGCCAGCAGCTTAGGTGGCAGTTTCTCTGGAAACACCATATATTTT. Protein: CASSLGGSFSGNTIYF.

The chain has TRBV28 and TRBJ2-2, with D possibly matching TRBD2 (7 bases). Between the trimmed V and J ends, which lost 7 bases and 4 bases, there was a span of 16 bases. CDR1 and CDR2 (germline): MDHEN, SYDVKM. The CDR3 is 15 amino acids. The DNA for the CDR3 is TGTGCCAGCACCTTGGGGGGGCCGAGCACCGGGGAGCTGTTTTTT. Translation gives CASTLGGPSTGELFF.

The V gene is TRBV5-1, the J gene TRBJ1-2; the D gene is possibly TRBD1 (5 bases). The CDR3 runs to 15 residues. Germline V gene sequence: CDR1 SGHRS, CDR2 YFSETQ. Trimming took 4 bases from V and 0 from J, leaving 13 bases between them. CDR3 bases: TGCGCCAGCAGCGTGACAGCCGCAGCTAACTATGGCTACACCTTC. This codes for CASSVTAAANYGYTF.

The chain has TRBV6-5 and TRBJ1-3; D is possibly TRBD1 (5 bases). Trimming shortened V by 4 bases and J by 4 bases, and 11 bases separated the two germline ends. The CDR3 consists of 14 residues. The V gene's germline CDR1 is MNHEY and CDR2 SVGAGI. In DNA, the CDR3 is TGTGCCAGCAGTTTAGGGGAAACGGGAAACACCATATATTTT. It yields the protein CASSLGETGNTIYF.

The chain carries TRBV7-9 and TRBJ2-3, with D possibly being TRBD2 (5 bases). Germline V gives CDR1 SEHNR, CDR2 FQNEAQ (reference sequence). This CDR3 spans 15 amino acids. V dropped 1 base and J dropped 0 bases, with 8 bases sitting between them. The CDR3 DNA sequence: TGTGCCAGCAGCTTAGTACGGGGTAGCACAGATACGCAGTATTTT. Protein product: CASSLVRGSTDTQYF.

The J gene is TRBJ2-2, the V gene TRBV18, with D possibly being TRBD2 (6 bases). V lost 3 bases and J 6 bases, leaving 11 bases between the germline ends. The CDR3 is 14 amino acids. The germline V gene has CDR1 KGHSH and CDR2 LQKENI. Written as DNA, the CDR3 is TGTGCCAGCTCACCTCCTAGCGTCGCCGGGGAGCTGTTTTTT. This sequence encodes CASSPPSVAGELFF.

This sequence joins TRBV5-4 and TRBJ2-3, with TRBD2 as a possible D gene (5 bases). V dropped 4 bases and J dropped 0 bases, with 12 bases sitting between them. Germline V gene lookup returns CDR1 SGHNT and CDR2 YYREEE (reference sequence). This CDR3 has 15 amino acids. CDR3 amino acids: CASSLARTSTDTQYF. CDR3 DNA sequence: TGTGCCAGCAGCCTCGCCAGGACTAGCACAGATACGCAGTATTTT.